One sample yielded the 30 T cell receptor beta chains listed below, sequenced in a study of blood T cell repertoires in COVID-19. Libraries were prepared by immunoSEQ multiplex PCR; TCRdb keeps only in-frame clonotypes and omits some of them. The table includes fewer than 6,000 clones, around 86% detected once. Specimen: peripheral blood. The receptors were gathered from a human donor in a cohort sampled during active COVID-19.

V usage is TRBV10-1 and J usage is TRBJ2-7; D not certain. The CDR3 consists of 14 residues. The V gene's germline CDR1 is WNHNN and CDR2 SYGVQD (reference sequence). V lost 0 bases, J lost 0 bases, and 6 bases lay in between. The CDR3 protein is CASSESTDSYEQYF. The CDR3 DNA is TGCGCCAGCAGTGAGTCCACTGACTCCTACGAGCAGTACTTC.

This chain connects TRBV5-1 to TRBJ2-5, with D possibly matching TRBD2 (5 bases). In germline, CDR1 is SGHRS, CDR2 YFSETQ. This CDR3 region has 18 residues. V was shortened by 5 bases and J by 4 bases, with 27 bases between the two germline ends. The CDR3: CASRPQPQTVGGGETQYF. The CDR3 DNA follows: TGCGCCAGCAGACCACAACCCCAGACTGTTGGTGGAGGAGAGACCCAGTACTTC.

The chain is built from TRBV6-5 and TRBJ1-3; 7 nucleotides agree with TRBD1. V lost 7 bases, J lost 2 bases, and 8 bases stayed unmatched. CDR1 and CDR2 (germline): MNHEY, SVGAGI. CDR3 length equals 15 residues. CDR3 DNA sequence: TGTGCCAGCACCCTGGACAGGTTGACTGGAAACACCATATATTTT. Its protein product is CASTLDRLTGNTIYF.

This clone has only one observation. The CDR3 loop reads CSVGGDRGRTGELFF. The CDR3 bases are TGCAGCGTTGGCGGGGACAGGGGGCGAACCGGGGAGCTGTTTTTT. The V call is TRBV29-1, the J call TRBJ2-2; 12 bases align to TRBD1. The ends lost 4 bases at V and 5 bases at J; junction bases unmatched: 5. The CDR3 spans 15 residues. Germline-derived CDR1 and CDR2 are SQVTM and ANQGSEA.

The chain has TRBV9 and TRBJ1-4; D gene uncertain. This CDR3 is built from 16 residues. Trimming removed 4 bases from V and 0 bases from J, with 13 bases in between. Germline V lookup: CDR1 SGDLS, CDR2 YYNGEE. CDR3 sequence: CASSPVVGATNEKLFF. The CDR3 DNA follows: TGTGCCAGCAGCCCGGTGGTGGGCGCAACTAATGAAAAACTGTTTTTT.

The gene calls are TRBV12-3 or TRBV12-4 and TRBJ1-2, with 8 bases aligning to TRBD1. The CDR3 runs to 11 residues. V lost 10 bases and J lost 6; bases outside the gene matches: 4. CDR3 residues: CATQGANGYTF. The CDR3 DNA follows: TGTGCCACCCAGGGGGCAAATGGCTACACCTTC.

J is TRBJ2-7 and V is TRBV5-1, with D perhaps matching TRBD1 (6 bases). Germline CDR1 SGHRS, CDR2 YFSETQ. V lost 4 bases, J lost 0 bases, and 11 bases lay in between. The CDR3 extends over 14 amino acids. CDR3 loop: CASSGGLTSYEQYF. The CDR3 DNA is TGCGCCAGCAGCGGGGGCCTCACCTCCTACGAGCAGTACTTC. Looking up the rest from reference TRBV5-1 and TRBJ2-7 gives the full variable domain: KAGVTQTPRYLIKTRGQQVTLSCSPISGHRSVSWYQQTPGQGLQFLFEYFSETQRNKGNFPGRFSGRQFSNSRSEMNVSTLELGDSALYLCASSGGLTSYEQYFGPGTRLTVT.

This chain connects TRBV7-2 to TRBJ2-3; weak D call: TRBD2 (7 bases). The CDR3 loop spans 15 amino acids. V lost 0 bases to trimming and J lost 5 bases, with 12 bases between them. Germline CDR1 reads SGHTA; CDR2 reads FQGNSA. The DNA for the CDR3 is TGTGCCAGCAGCTTAGCGGGGGGGCCAGAAGATACGCAGTATTTT. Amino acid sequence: CASSLAGGPEDTQYF.

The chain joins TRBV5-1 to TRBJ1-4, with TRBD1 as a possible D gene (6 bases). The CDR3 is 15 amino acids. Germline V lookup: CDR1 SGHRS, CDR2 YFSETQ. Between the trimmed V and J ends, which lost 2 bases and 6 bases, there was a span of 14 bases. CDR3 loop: CASSLQQGGDEKLFF. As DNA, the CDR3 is TGCGCCAGCAGCTTACAACAGGGAGGGGATGAAAAACTGTTTTTT.

DNA of the CDR3: TGTGCCAGCAGCTTCTCCCAGGGGGTTGGAAACACCATATATTTT. It is translated as CASSFSQGVGNTIYF. The V call is TRBV7-2, the J call TRBJ1-3; 7 nucleotides match TRBD1. Germline V gene sequence: CDR1 SGHTA, CDR2 FQGNSA. Germline trimming cut 3 bases from V and 3 bases from J; bases unmatched to any gene: 5. This CDR3 comprises 15 residues. The full variable domain, completed using reference TRBV7-2 and TRBJ1-3, is GAGVSQSPSNKVTEKGKDVELRCDPISGHTALYWYRQSLGQGLEFLIYFQGNSAPDKSGLPSDRFSAERTGGSVSTLTIQRTQQEDSAVYLCASSFSQGVGNTIYFGEGSWLTVV.

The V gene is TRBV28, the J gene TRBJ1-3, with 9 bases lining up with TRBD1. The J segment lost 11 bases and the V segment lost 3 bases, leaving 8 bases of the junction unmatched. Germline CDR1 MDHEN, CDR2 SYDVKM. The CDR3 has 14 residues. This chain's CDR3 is CASSFGTGLFPIYF. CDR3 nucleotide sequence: TGTGCCAGCAGTTTCGGGACAGGGCTTTTCCCCATATATTTT.

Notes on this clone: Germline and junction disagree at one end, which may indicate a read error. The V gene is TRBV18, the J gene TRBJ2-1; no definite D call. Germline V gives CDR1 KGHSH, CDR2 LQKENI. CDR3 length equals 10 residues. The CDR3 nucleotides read TGTGCCAGCTCCGACAATGAGCAGTTCTTC. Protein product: CASSDNEQFF.

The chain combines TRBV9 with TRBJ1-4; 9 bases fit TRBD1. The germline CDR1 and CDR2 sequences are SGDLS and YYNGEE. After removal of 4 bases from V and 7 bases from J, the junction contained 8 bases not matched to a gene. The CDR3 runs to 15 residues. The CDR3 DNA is TGTGCCAGCAGCTCCGGGACAGGGACGGGTGAAAAACTGTTTTTT. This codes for CASSSGTGTGEKLFF.

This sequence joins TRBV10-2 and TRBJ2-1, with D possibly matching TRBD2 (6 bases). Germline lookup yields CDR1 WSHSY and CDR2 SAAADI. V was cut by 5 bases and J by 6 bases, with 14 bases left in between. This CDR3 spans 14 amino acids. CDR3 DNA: TGCGCCAGCAGTAGGGCTAGCGTTACCAATGAGCAGTTCTTC. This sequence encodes CASSRASVTNEQFF.

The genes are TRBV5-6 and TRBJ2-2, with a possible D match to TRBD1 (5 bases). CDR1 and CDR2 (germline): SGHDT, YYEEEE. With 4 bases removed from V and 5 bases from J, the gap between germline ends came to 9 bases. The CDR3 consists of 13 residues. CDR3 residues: CASSATATGELFF. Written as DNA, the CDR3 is TGTGCCAGCAGCGCGACAGCGACCGGGGAGCTGTTTTTT.

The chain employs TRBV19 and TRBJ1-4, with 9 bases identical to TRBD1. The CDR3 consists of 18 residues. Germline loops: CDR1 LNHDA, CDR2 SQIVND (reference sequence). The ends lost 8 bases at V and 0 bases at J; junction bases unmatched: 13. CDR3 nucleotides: TGTGCCAGTTCCCTGGCCGGGACAGGGCCTACAACTAATGAAAAACTGTTTTTT. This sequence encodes CASSLAGTGPTTNEKLFF.

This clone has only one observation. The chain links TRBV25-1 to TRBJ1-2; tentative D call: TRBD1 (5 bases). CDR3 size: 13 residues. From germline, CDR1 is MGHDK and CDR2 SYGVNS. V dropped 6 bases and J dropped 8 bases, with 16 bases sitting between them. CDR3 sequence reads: CASSMGLGVGYTF. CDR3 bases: TGTGCCAGCAGCATGGGACTAGGGGTCGGCTACACCTTC.

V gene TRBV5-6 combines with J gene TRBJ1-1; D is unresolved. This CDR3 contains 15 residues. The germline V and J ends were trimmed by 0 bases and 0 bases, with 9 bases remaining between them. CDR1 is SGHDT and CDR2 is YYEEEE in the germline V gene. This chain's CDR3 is CASSLVGRMNTEAFF. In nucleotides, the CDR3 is TGTGCCAGCAGCTTGGTCGGCAGGATGAACACTGAAGCTTTCTTT.

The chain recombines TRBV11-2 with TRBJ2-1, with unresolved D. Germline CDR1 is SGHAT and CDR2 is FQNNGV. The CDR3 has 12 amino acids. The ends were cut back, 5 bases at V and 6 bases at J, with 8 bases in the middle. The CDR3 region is CASSRISNEQFF. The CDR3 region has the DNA TGTGCCAGCAGCCGTATCTCCAATGAGCAGTTCTTC.

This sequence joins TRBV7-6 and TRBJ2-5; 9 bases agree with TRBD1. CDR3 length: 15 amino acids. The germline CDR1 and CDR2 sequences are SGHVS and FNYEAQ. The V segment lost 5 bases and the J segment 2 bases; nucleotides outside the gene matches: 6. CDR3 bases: TGTGCCAGCAGCACCGGACAGGGGAGGCAAGAGACCCAGTACTTC. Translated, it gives CASSTGQGRQETQYF.

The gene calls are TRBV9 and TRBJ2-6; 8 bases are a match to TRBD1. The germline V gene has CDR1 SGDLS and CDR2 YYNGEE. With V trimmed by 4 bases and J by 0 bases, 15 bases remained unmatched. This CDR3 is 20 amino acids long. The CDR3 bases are TGTGCCAGCAGCCCTAGACAGGGGCAGGGGGTTTCCTCTGGGGCCAACGTCCTGACTTTC. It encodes CASSPRQGQGVSSGANVLTF. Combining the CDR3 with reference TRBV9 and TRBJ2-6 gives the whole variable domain DSGVTQTPKHLITATGQRVTLRCSPRSGDLSVYWYQQSLDQGLQFLIQYYNGEERAKGNILERFSAQQFPDLHSELNLSSLELGDSALYFCASSPRQGQGVSSGANVLTFGAGSRLTVL.

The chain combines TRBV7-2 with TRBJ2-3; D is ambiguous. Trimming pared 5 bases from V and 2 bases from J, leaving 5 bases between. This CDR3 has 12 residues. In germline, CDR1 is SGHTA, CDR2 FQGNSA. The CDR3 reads CASSPTTDTQYF. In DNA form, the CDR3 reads TGTGCCAGCAGCCCTACCACAGATACGCAGTATTTT.

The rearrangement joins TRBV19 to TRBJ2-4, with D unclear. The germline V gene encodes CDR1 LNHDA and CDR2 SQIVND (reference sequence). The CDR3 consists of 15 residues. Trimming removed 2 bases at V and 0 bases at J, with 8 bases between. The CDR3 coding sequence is TGTGCCAGTAGTATACCTCAACTAGCCAAAAACATTCAGTACTTC. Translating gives CASSIPQLAKNIQYF.

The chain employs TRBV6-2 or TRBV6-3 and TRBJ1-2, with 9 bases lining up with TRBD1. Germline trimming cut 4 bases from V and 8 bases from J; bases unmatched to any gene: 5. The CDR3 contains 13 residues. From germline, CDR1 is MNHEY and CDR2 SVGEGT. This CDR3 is CASSFKGTGGYTF. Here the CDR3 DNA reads TGTGCCAGCAGTTTCAAGGGGACAGGGGGCTACACCTTC.

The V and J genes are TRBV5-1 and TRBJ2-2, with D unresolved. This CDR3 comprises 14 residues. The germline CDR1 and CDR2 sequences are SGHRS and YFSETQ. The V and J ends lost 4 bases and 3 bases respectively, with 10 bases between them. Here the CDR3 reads CASSTFRDTGELFF. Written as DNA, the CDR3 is TGCGCCAGCAGCACGTTCCGGGACACCGGGGAGCTGTTTTTT.

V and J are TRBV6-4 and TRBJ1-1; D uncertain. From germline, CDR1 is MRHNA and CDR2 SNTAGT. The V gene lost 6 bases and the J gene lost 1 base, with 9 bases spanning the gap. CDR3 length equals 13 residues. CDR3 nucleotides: TGTGCCAGCAGCTTAGATGAGAACACTGAAGCTTTCTTT. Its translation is CASSLDENTEAFF.

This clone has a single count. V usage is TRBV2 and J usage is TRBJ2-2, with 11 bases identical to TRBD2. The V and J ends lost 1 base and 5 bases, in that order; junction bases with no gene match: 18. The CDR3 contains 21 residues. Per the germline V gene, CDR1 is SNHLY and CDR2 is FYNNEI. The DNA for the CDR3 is TGTGCCAGCAGTGAAGGTGGACAAACTAGCGGGGGTCTCAGACGGACCGGGGAGCTGTTTTTT. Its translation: CASSEGGQTSGGLRRTGELFF.

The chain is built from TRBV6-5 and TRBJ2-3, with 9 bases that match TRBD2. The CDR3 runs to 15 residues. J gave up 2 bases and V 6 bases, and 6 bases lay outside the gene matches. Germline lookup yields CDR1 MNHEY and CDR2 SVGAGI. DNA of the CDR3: TGTGCCAGCAGATCTAGCGGGGACCCCACAGATACGCAGTATTTT. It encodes CASRSSGDPTDTQYF.

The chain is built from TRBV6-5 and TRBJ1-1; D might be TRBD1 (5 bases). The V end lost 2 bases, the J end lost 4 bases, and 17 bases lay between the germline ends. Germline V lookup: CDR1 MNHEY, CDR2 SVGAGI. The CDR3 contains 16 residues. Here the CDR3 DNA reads TGTGCCAGCAGTTACCACGAGGTGGGGGGAAGCACTGAAGCTTTCTTT. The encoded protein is CASSYHEVGGSTEAFF.

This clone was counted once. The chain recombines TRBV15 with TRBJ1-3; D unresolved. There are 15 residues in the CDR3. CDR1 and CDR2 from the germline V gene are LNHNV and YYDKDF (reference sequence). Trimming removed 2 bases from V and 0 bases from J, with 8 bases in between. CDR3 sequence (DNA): TGTGCCACCAGCAGACCCGAGAACTCTGGAAACACCATATATTTT. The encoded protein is CATSRPENSGNTIYF.